This is a list of T cell receptor beta chains from one sample in a study of response to subunit inactivated influenza vaccine. TCRdb fed the RT-PCR reads into MiXCR, producing one record per CDR3 protein. Of under 200,000 distinct CDR3 sequences in the sample, about 10% were seen once. The source material was CD8+ T cells sorted from PBMCs, sampled 23 months after vaccination. Receptors were obtained from a man between 50 and 69 years old who received an inactivated influenza vaccine. Both conserved end residues are part of each CDR3. A D gene is named only where the DNA matches it firmly. Part of the rows lack a size; the others show once, few, many or a class for expanded clones.

v_gene	abundance	len	d_gene	j_gene	CDR3nt	CDR3aa
TRBV6-5	many	15	TRBD1	TRBJ2-7	TGTGCCAGCAGTAGCTGGACAGGTGTCTCCTACGAGCAGTACTTC	CASSSWTGVSYEQYF
TRBV6-2/TRBV6-3	NA	15	NA	TRBJ2-1	TGTGCCAGCAGTTACCACGCGAGCTCCTACAATGAGCAGTTCTTC	CASSYHASSYNEQFF
TRBV11-2	NA	16	NA	TRBJ2-1	TGTGCCAGCAGCTTAGCCTTTGGCAGCTCCTACAATGAGCAGTTCTTC	CASSLAFGSSYNEQFF
TRBV2	NA	15	NA	TRBJ1-5	TGTGCCAGCAGTGGTACCGGGTGGGGAAATCAGCCCCAGCATTTT	CASSGTGWGNQPQHF
TRBV11-2	few	15	TRBD2	TRBJ2-5	TGTGCCAGCAGCTTACTAGCGGGGGGGCTGGAGACCCAGTACTTC	CASSLLAGGLETQYF
TRBV27	few	15	TRBD2	TRBJ2-1	TGTGCCAGCAGTGTAGCGGGGCCCTCCTACAATGAGCAGTTCTTC	CASSVAGPSYNEQFF
TRBV28	NA	14	TRBD1	TRBJ1-4	TGTGCCAGCAACCCGGGACAGCCTAATGAAAAACTGTTTTTT	CASNPGQPNEKLFF
TRBV9	few	16	NA	TRBJ2-7	TGTGCCAGCAGCGTAGGGCCAGCGGCCACTACCTACGAGCAGTACTTC	CASSVGPAATTYEQYF
TRBV4-3	many	14	NA	TRBJ2-1	TGCGCCAGCAGCCAAGAAATAGGGTACAATGAGCAGTTCTTC	CASSQEIGYNEQFF
TRBV12-3/TRBV12-4	NA	19	NA	TRBJ2-6	TGTGCCAGCAGTCTTCCCAGGGTTCTGCGGAGCTCTGGGGCCAACGTCCTGACTTTC	CASSLPRVLRSSGANVLTF
TRBV10-3	NA	16	NA	TRBJ2-2	TGTGCCATCAGTGAACCGGGACACACGAACACCGGGGAGCTGTTTTTT	CAISEPGHTNTGELFF
TRBV10-2	many	14	NA	TRBJ1-1	TGCGCCAGCAGTGTCGGGGGTATGAAAACTGAAGCTTTCTTT	CASSVGGMKTEAFF
TRBV6-2/TRBV6-3	few	14	NA	TRBJ1-3	TGTGCCACCGTACAGCGCAGCTCTGGAAACACCATATATTTT	CATVQRSSGNTIYF
TRBV5-1	few	12	NA	TRBJ1-2	TGCGCCAGCAGCTCCCGCGGGAATGGCTACACCTTC	CASSSRGNGYTF
TRBV12-3/TRBV12-4	NA	15	TRBD2	TRBJ2-3	TGTGCCAGCAGTTTGGTCGGGGGGTACACAGATACGCAGTATTTT	CASSLVGGYTDTQYF
TRBV20-1	many	15	NA	TRBJ1-2	TGCAGTGCTAGAGATCGTCAGGGGTTGGACTATGGCTACACCTTC	CSARDRQGLDYGYTF